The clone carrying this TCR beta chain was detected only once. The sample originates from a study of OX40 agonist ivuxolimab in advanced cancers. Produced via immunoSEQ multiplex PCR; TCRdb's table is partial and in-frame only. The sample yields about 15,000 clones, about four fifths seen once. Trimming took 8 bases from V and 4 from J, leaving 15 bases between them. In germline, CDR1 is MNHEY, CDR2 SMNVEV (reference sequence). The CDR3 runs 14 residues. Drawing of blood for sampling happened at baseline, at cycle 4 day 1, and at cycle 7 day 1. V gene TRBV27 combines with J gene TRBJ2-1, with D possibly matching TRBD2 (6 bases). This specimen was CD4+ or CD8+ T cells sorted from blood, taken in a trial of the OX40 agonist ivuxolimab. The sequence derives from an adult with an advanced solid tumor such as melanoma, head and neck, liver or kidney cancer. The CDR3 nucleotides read TGTGCCAGCCGAAGCGGGTTCCATTACAATGAGCAGTTCTTC. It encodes CASRSGFHYNEQFF.